Below are 17 T cell receptor beta chains sequenced from a single sample in a study of blood T cell repertoires in COVID-19. Measured with immunoSEQ multiplex PCR; TCRdb has only the in-frame clones, and not every one. This table holds about 270,000 clones, around 82% found once. The sample consisted of peripheral blood. All receptors come from a woman aged 50 to 60 who had recovered from COVID-19.

V gene TRBV2 combines with J gene TRBJ2-7; 8 bases are shared with TRBD2. The trim removed 10 bases at V and 3 bases at J, leaving 14 bases unmatched. Germline CDR1 is SNHLY and CDR2 is FYNNEI. This CDR3 comprises 15 residues. CDR3 residues: CATTSERETIYEQYF. The CDR3 region has the DNA TGTGCCACCACTTCGGAGCGGGAGACAATCTACGAGCAGTACTTC.

The gene calls are TRBV28 and TRBJ2-7; a weak D match, TRBD1 (7 bases). There are 13 residues in the CDR3. CDR1 is MDHEN and CDR2 is SYDVKM in the germline V gene. Trimming pared 3 bases from V and 5 bases from J, leaving 11 bases between. The CDR3 DNA reads as TGTGCCAGCAGTTTGCCAGGGGGGAACGAGCAGTACTTC. This gives the protein CASSLPGGNEQYF.

The DNA of the CDR3 is TGCGCCAGCAGTCAATCTGGACAGGGGCAACCTTATAGCAATCAGCCCCAGCATTTT. It codes for CASSQSGQGQPYSNQPQHF. The J gene is TRBJ1-5, the V gene TRBV23-1; 9 nucleotides agree with TRBD1. TRBV23-1 is an open reading frame, and its role is uncertain. The CDR3 spans 19 residues. The V segment lost 0 bases and the J segment 0 bases; nucleotides outside the gene matches: 9.

In its sample, this clone was seen a few times. The V gene is TRBV24-1, the J gene TRBJ2-3, with D perhaps TRBD2 (6 bases). The CDR3 loop spans 14 amino acids. The germline CDR1 and CDR2 sequences are KGHDR and SFDVKD. V was trimmed by 5 bases and J by 0 bases, leaving 8 bases between them. The CDR3 protein is CATSAGGSTDTQYF. DNA of the CDR3: TGTGCCACCAGTGCTGGGGGGAGCACAGATACGCAGTATTTT.

The chain links TRBV4-1 to TRBJ2-3; 13 nucleotides agree with TRBD2. CDR3 length: 16 amino acids. Germline CDR1 is MGHRA and CDR2 is YSYEKL. Germline trimming cut 6 bases from V and 2 bases from J; bases unmatched to any gene: 5. In DNA, the CDR3 is TGCGCCAGCAGGGCCGGGACTAGCGGGGACACAGATACGCAGTATTTT. This encodes CASRAGTSGDTDTQYF.

The rearrangement joins TRBV5-1 to TRBJ2-1; the match to TRBD2 covers 16 bases. Germline V gene sequence: CDR1 SGHRS, CDR2 YFSETQ. The CDR3 length is 18 residues. Trimming at V came to 4 bases and at J to 2 bases, leaving 6 bases not matched to a gene. The CDR3 sequence: CASSPGTSGGAPYNEQFF. Written as DNA, the CDR3 is TGCGCCAGCAGCCCCGGGACTAGCGGGGGGGCCCCCTACAATGAGCAGTTCTTC.

The rearrangement uses TRBV4-1 and TRBJ2-4; weak D call: TRBD2 (7 bases). Trimming cost V 0 bases and J 5 bases, with 14 bases left between them. This CDR3 has 16 amino acids. In germline, CDR1 is MGHRA, CDR2 YSYEKL. The CDR3 region is CASSQDPRGGQNIQYF. CDR3 in DNA: TGCGCCAGCAGCCAAGACCCTCGCGGGGGCCAAAACATTCAGTACTTC.

This chain joins TRBV5-5 and TRBJ1-1, with 7 bases lining up with TRBD1. This CDR3 region has 15 residues. V gave up 4 bases and J gave up 1 base; unmatched junction bases: 7. Germline CDR1 SGHKS, CDR2 YYEKEE (reference sequence). The CDR3 coding sequence is TGTGCCAGCAGCGCGGGACAGCGCGAGAACACTGAAGCTTTCTTT. As protein: CASSAGQRENTEAFF. Full variable domain (outside the CDR3, taken from reference TRBV5-5 and TRBJ1-1): DAGVTQSPTHLIKTRGQQVTLRCSPISGHKSVSWYQQVLGQGPQFIFQYYEKEERGRGNFPDRFSARQFPNYSSELNVNALLLGDSALYLCASSAGQRENTEAFFGQGTRLTVV.

The chain has TRBV6-2 or TRBV6-3 and TRBJ1-6; 8 bases line up with TRBD1. CDR1 and CDR2 from the germline V gene are MNHEY and SVGEGT. The CDR3 runs 15 residues. V dropped 3 bases and J dropped 7; count of bases not matched to a gene: 5. CDR3 region: CASSYRRTGNSPLHF. The CDR3 DNA reads as TGTGCCAGCAGTTATAGAAGGACAGGGAATTCACCCCTCCACTTT.

The chain links TRBV30 to TRBJ2-2; 9 nucleotides agree with TRBD1. V lost 2 bases and J lost 4; bases outside the gene matches: 8. The CDR3 extends over 16 amino acids. CDR1 and CDR2 from the germline V gene are GTSNPN and SVGIG (reference sequence). CDR3: CAWSPTHRGRTGELFF. CDR3 bases: TGTGCCTGGAGTCCCACCCACAGGGGGCGCACCGGGGAGCTGTTTTTT.

The chain combines TRBV9 with TRBJ1-2; TRBD1 aligns across 7 bases. Unmatched junction bases numbered 11, after V lost 3 bases and J lost 6 bases. Per the germline V gene, CDR1 is SGDLS and CDR2 is YYNGEE. The CDR3 spans 15 residues. The CDR3 DNA reads as TGTGCCAGCAGCGCAAGGCCAGGGGGGAATCATGGCTACACCTTC. It codes for CASSARPGGNHGYTF.

The chain is built from TRBV11-3 and TRBJ2-7; maybe TRBD1 (5 bases). CDR1 and CDR2 from the germline V gene are SGHNT and YENEEA. The V end was cut by 5 bases, the J end by 5 bases, with 10 bases between. This CDR3 contains 12 residues. Written as DNA, the CDR3 is TGTGCCAGCAGCCGCGCAGGGAACGAGCAGTACTTC. It is translated as CASSRAGNEQYF.

The chain employs TRBV28 and TRBJ1-1; TRBD1 might be the D (6 bases). V lost 2 bases and J 7 bases, leaving 17 bases between the germline ends. The CDR3 runs to 15 residues. Germline assignment: CDR1 MDHEN and CDR2 SYDVKM. CDR3 amino acids: CASSLPRLQQGEAFF. The DNA of the CDR3 is TGTGCCAGCAGTTTACCCAGACTCCAACAGGGTGAAGCTTTCTTT.

The V gene is TRBV14, the J gene TRBJ2-5; TRBD2 aligns across 11 bases. Trimming removed 4 bases from V and 4 bases from J; junction bases left unmatched: 14. Germline V CDR1 and CDR2: SGHDN, FVKESK. The CDR3 runs to 18 residues. The CDR3 is CASSLGGELAGVGETQYF. The DNA of the CDR3 is TGTGCCAGCAGCCTAGGAGGCGAACTAGCGGGAGTCGGAGAGACCCAGTACTTC.

This chain uses TRBV11-3 with TRBJ1-4, with TRBD1 matching 11 bases. Unmatched junction bases numbered 19, after V lost 3 bases and J lost 7 bases. Per the germline V gene, CDR1 is SGHNT and CDR2 is YENEEA. The CDR3 is 20 residues long. The CDR3 reads CASSLLGWDRGFSVAEKLFF. In DNA, the CDR3 is TGTGCCAGCAGCTTGTTAGGTTGGGACAGGGGGTTTTCGGTCGCTGAAAAACTGTTTTTT.

V usage is TRBV28 and J usage is TRBJ2-1; 12 positions agree with TRBD2. The CDR3 contains 16 residues. The V and J ends lost 5 bases and 7 bases, in that order; junction bases with no gene match: 9. The germline V gene encodes CDR1 MDHEN and CDR2 SYDVKM. CDR3 sequence (DNA): TGTGCCAGCAGTCCGCCGACTAGCGGGGGAGGGAATGAGCAGTTCTTC. This encodes CASSPPTSGGGNEQFF. The whole variable domain, filled in from reference TRBV28 and TRBJ2-1, reads DVKVTQSSRYLVKRTGEKVFLECVQDMDHENMFWYRQDPGLGLRLIYFSYDVKMKEKGDIPEGYSVSREKKERFSLILESASTNQTSMYLCASSPPTSGGGNEQFFGPGTRLTVL.

V is TRBV12-3 or TRBV12-4 and J is TRBJ2-1; TRBD1 matches 8 bases. CDR3 size: 13 residues. The V segment lost 6 bases and the J segment 12 bases; nucleotides outside the gene matches: 10. The CDR3 protein is CASSFILGTGQFF. In nucleotides, the CDR3 is TGTGCCAGCAGCTTTATCCTCGGGACAGGGCAGTTCTTC.